The rows below give T cell receptor beta chains drawn from one sample of a study of control samples from healthy donors and cancer patients. Generated by immunoSEQ multiplex PCR, the TCRdb table keeps only in-frame clones and is missing some. Here the sample spans 250,000 to 300,000 clones, over 75% being singletons. The sequencing sample was made of PBMCs. The receptors originated from a woman aged 60-75 years with lung cancer. CDR3s include the opening cysteine and the closing phenylalanine or tryptophan. A D gene is named only where the DNA matches it firmly. Only part of the rows carry a size: once, few, many, or a class if the clone is expanded.

v_call	clone_size	j_call	d_call	cdr3_aa	cdr3_nt
TRBV5-4	-	TRBJ2-7	TRBD2	CASSLAGGGSYEQYF	TGTGCCAGCAGCTTGGCCGGGGGGGGGAGCTACGAGCAGTACTTC
TRBV6-5	-	TRBJ2-7	-	CASSSTRLGEQYF	TGTGCCAGCAGCTCGACTAGGTTGGGAGAGCAGTACTTC
TRBV27	-	TRBJ1-1	-	CASSLGAGMNTEAFF	TGTGCCAGCAGTTTAGGGGCAGGGATGAACACTGAAGCTTTCTTT
TRBV7-3	-	TRBJ1-6	-	CASSAAGNSPLHF	TGTGCCAGCAGCGCCGCGGGTAATTCACCCCTCCACTTT
TRBV5-1	-	TRBJ2-3	TRBD2	CASSLAEITDTQYF	TGCGCCAGTTCCCTAGCGGAGATCACAGATACGCAGTATTTT
TRBV6-1	-	TRBJ2-1	-	CASSESSRGQILNEQFF	TGTGCCAGCAGTGAATCCTCTCGGGGACAAATCCTCAATGAGCAGTTCTTC
TRBV28	few	TRBJ1-1	-	CASTVDGMNTEAFF	TGTGCCAGCACCGTGGACGGGATGAACACTGAAGCTTTCTTT
TRBV7-2	-	TRBJ1-5	-	CASSPSWQGALGNQPQHF	TGTGCCAGCAGCCCCAGTTGGCAGGGTGCACTTGGCAATCAGCCCCAGCATTTT
TRBV10-2	once	TRBJ2-3	TRBD2	CATFNLAGGDTQYF	TGCGCCACTTTTAATTTAGCGGGGGGAGATACGCAGTATTTT
TRBV13	once	TRBJ2-7	-	CASSSRGHSKQYF	TGTGCCAGCAGCTCACGGGGACATAGCAAGCAGTACTTC
TRBV7-9	-	TRBJ2-1	-	CASSSTSRFSYNEQFF	TGTGCCAGCAGCTCAACCAGTAGATTCTCCTACAATGAGCAGTTCTTC
TRBV10-1	-	TRBJ1-1	-	CASSPAQNTEAFF	TGCGCCAGCAGTCCCGCCCAGAACACTGAAGCTTTCTTT
TRBV18	-	TRBJ1-6	-	CASSQRQVNSPLHF	TGTGCCAGCTCACAGAGACAAGTTAATTCACCCCTCCACTTT
TRBV7-2	-	TRBJ2-7	-	CASSEEFPYEQYF	TGTGCCAGCAGCGAGGAATTTCCCTACGAGCAGTACTTC
TRBV28	-	TRBJ1-1	-	CASSPMNTEAFF	TGTGCCAGCAGCCCGATGAACACTGAAGCTTTCTTT
TRBV28	-	TRBJ1-3	TRBD1	CASRRQGSSGNTIYF	TGTGCCAGCCGACGACAGGGCTCATCTGGAAACACCATATATTTT
TRBV5-1	-	TRBJ1-1	-	CASSLEWANTEAFF	TGCGCCAGCAGCTTGGAATGGGCGAACACTGAAGCTTTCTTT
TRBV19	-	TRBJ1-5	TRBD1	CATNKGGQGGGQPQHF	TGTGCCACCAACAAGGGGGGACAGGGGGGAGGTCAGCCCCAGCATTTT
TRBV5-8	-	TRBJ2-1	-	CASSLVGSHNEQFF	TGTGCCAGCAGCTTGGTCGGCAGTCACAATGAGCAGTTCTTC
TRBV2	-	TRBJ2-2	TRBD1	CASSSNRGAGELFF	TGTGCCAGCAGTTCCAACAGGGGAGCCGGGGAGCTGTTTTTT
TRBV3-1/TRBV3-2	once	TRBJ1-5	TRBD1	CASSFTGGEGPQHF	TGTGCCAGCAGCTTTACAGGGGGGGAAGGGCCCCAGCATTTT
TRBV4-2	-	TRBJ1-5	-	CASSQAGTANQPQHF	TGTGCCAGCAGCCAGGCCGGGACGGCTAATCAGCCCCAGCATTTT
TRBV5-4	-	TRBJ1-1	-	CASSLDAGNTEAFF	TGTGCCAGCAGCTTGGATGCTGGGAACACTGAAGCTTTCTTT
TRBV28	-	TRBJ2-7	-	CASSVPGRAASEYF	TGTGCCAGCAGTGTCCCGGGACGGGCGGCGTCGGAGTACTTC
TRBV3-1/TRBV3-2	-	TRBJ2-2	-	CASSQTGELFF	TGTGCCAGCAGCCAAACCGGGGAGCTGTTTTTT
TRBV10-3	once	TRBJ1-2	-	CAISDQDQGGYTF	TGTGCCATCAGTGACCAGGACCAGGGAGGCTATACCTTC
TRBV11-2	-	TRBJ2-2	TRBD1	CASSPSTGATGELFF	TGTGCCAGCAGCCCATCGACAGGGGCTACCGGGGAGCTGTTTTTT
TRBV6-5	-	TRBJ2-1	TRBD2	CASNLRQRGYNEQFF	TGTGCCAGCAACCTCCGCCAGCGGGGTTACAATGAGCAGTTCTTC
TRBV5-1	-	TRBJ2-5	-	CASSLDTRAETQYF	TGCGCCAGCAGCTTGGACACTAGAGCGGAGACCCAGTACTTC
TRBV28	-	TRBJ1-6	-	CASSLPGGDSPLHF	TGTGCCAGCAGTTTGCCGGGGGGAGATTCACCCCTCCACTTT